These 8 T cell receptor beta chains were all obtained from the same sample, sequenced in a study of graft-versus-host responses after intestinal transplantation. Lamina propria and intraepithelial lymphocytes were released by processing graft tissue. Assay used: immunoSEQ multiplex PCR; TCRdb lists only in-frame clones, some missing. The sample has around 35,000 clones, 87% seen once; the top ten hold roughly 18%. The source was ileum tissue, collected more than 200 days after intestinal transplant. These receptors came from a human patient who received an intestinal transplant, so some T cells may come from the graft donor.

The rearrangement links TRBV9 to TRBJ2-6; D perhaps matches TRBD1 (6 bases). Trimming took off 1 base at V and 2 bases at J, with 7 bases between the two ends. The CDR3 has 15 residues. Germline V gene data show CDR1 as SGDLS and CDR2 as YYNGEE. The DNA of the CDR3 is TGTGCCAGCAGCGTATCAGGGGCTGGGGCCAACGTCCTGACTTTC. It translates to CASSVSGAGANVLTF.

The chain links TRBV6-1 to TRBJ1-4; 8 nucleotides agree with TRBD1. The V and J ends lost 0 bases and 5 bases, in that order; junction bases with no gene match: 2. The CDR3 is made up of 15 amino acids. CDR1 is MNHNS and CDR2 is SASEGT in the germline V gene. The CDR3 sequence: CASSEATGENEKLFF. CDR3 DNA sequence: TGTGCCAGCAGTGAAGCGACAGGGGAGAATGAAAAACTGTTTTTT.

CDR3 DNA: TGCGCCAGCAGTGAACGGCCCCGAGAGACCCAGTACTTC. Translated: CASSERPRETQYF. The rearrangement uses TRBV10-2 and TRBJ2-5; D remains unclear. Trimming took off 3 bases at V and 4 bases at J, with 9 bases between the two ends. The CDR3 covers 13 residues. The V gene's germline CDR1 is WSHSY and CDR2 SAAADI.

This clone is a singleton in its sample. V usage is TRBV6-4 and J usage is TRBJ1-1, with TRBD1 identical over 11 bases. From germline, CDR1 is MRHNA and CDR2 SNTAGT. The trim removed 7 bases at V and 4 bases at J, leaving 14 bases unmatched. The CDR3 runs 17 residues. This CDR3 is CASTHHPGQGVITEAFF. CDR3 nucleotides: TGTGCCAGCACCCACCACCCGGGACAGGGGGTGATCACTGAAGCTTTCTTT.

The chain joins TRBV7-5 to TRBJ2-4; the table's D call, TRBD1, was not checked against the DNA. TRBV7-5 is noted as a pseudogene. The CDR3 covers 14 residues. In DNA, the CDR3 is TGTGCCAGAAGCTTACAGGGTACCAAAAACATTCAGTACTTC. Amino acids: CARSLQGTKNIQYF.

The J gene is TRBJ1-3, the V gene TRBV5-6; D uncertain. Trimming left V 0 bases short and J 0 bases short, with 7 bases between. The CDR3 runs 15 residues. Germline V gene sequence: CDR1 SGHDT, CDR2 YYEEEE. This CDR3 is CASSLGRGSGNTIYF. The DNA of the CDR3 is TGTGCCAGCAGCTTGGGCCGGGGCTCTGGAAACACCATATATTTT.

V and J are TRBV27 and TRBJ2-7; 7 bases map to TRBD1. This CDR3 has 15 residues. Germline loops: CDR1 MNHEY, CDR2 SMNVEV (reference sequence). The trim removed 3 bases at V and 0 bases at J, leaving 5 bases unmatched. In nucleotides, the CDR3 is TGTGCCAGCAGTTTCCGGACAGGAAGCTCCTACGAGCAGTACTTC. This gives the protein CASSFRTGSSYEQYF.

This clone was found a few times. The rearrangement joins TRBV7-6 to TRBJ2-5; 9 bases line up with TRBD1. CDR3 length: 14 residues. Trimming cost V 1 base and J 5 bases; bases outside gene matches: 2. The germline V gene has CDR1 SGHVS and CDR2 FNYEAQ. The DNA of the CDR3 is TGTGCCAGCAGCTTAGTAGGACAGGGGGAGACCCAGTACTTC. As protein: CASSLVGQGETQYF.